The clone carrying this T cell receptor (beta chain) came up once. The sample belongs to a study of blood T cell repertoires in COVID-19. Assay used: immunoSEQ multiplex PCR; TCRdb lists only in-frame clones, some missing. The sample gives 190,000 or so clones, less than 95% of which show up once; approximately 0.8% is in the top ten. CDR1 is MNHNS, CDR2 SASEGT, per germline. This CDR3 region has 14 residues. V lost 3 bases to trimming and J lost 4 bases, with 12 bases between them. This chain links TRBV6-1 with TRBJ1-2, with unresolved D. This TCR came from a man aged 25 to 40 with COVID-19, enrolled during active disease. The source material was peripheral blood. The CDR3 DNA follows: TGTGCCAGCAGTGATATAGCGGTGGGCTATGGCTACACCTTC. Protein sequence: CASSDIAVGYGYTF.